This T cell receptor (beta chain) was recovered during a study of technical replicates of blood from a few donors. The germline CDR1 and CDR2 sequences are SGHNT and YYREEE (reference sequence). The CDR3 is made up of 16 amino acids. The ends lost 4 bases at V and 0 bases at J; junction bases unmatched: 5. The protocol was immunoSEQ multiplex PCR, while the TCRdb copy is restricted to in-frame clones and leaves out a portion. Of about 84,000 clones in the sample, roughly 97% were seen once. Sequenced input: T cells isolated from PBMCs. The J gene is TRBJ2-2, the V gene TRBV5-4, with 8 positions matching TRBD2. This receptor was taken from a human donor in good health. The CDR3 protein is CASSPIAGPNTGELFF. The CDR3 DNA sequence: TGTGCCAGCAGCCCCATAGCGGGGCCGAACACCGGGGAGCTGTTTTTT. Looking up the rest from reference TRBV5-4 and TRBJ2-2 gives the full variable domain: ETGVTQSPTHLIKTRGQQVTLRCSSQSGHNTVSWYQQALGQGPQFIFQYYREEENGRGNFPPRFSGLQFPNYSSELNVNALELDDSALYLCASSPIAGPNTGELFFGEGSRLTVL.